What follows describes a single T cell receptor (beta chain). These data originate in a study of blood T cell repertoires in COVID-19. Study-wide background: The origin of the acute and convalescent COVID-19 samples was the United States, Italy and Spain. In each case, the material was cDNA or gDNA derived from T cells, B-cell-depleted T cells, or PBMCs.

In the source study's methods: Reference gene primer amplification in the assay estimated nucleated cell counts. Clones were read by immunoSEQ multiplex PCR, and TCRdb kept only the in-frame ones, dropping some. V and J calls and clone size come straight from that table; D and trimming were deduced from the DNA. The table lists around 300,000 clones, over 85% of them singletons, with less than 2% in the top ten. Recruitment covered about 25 US areas and drew participants whose ages spanned roughly 18 to 89 years. This clonotype was sampled from a woman aged 55-75 years who had recovered from COVID-19. Sequencing used PBMCs or T cells enriched from blood (not recorded which).

DNA of the CDR3: TGTGCCTGGAGTCTAGCCTCCCTGGGGACCCAGTACTTC. Translated: CAWSLASLGTQYF. This chain uses TRBV30 with TRBJ2-5, with D possibly TRBD2 on 5 matching bases. The CDR3 is 13 amino acids. Trimming stripped 2 bases from V and 7 bases from J, with 14 bases between. CDR1 is GTSNPN and CDR2 is SVGIG in the germline V gene (reference sequence).